Shown below are 10 T cell receptor beta chains from a single sample sequenced in a study of T-cell memory formation after mild COVID-19. TCRdb re-derived calls from the 5' RACE reads in MiXCR, one entry per CDR3 protein. The sample carries 98,000 or so distinct CDR3 sequences, over 15% recorded once. Material: PBMCs or a T cell subset sorted from them (not recorded which). The receptor set was obtained from a man aged 18-30 years who had mild COVID-19 (a few samples of this study predate the infection). Cell type and time point are not known.

V and J are TRBV7-9 and TRBJ2-7; the match to TRBD1 covers 7 bases. J lost 4 bases, V lost 2 bases, and 8 bases had no gene match. The length of the CDR3 is 15 residues. The germline V gene has CDR1 SEHNR and CDR2 FQNEAQ (reference sequence). The CDR3 sequence is CASSLSRAGGYEQYF. CDR3 DNA sequence: TGTGCCAGCAGCTTAAGCAGGGCAGGGGGTTACGAGCAGTACTTC.

This clonotype was counted a few times. The chain uses TRBV15 and TRBJ2-5; TRBD1 aligns across 7 bases. With V trimmed by 3 bases and J by 3 bases, 7 bases remained unmatched. The length of the CDR3 is 15 residues. From germline, CDR1 is LNHNV and CDR2 YYDKDF (reference sequence). In nucleotides, the CDR3 is TGTGCCACCAGCAGTTATGGACAGGCAAAAGAGACCCAGTACTTC. Translating it yields CATSSYGQAKETQYF.

This clonotype was picked up a small number of times. V usage is TRBV10-3 and J usage is TRBJ2-1; TRBD1 agrees at 7 bases. With 10 bases clipped from V and 0 bases from J, the junction kept 9 bases outside the gene matches. In germline, CDR1 is ENHRY, CDR2 SYGVKD. There are 15 residues in the CDR3. This chain's CDR3 is CATRPDRDSYNEQFF. The CDR3, as DNA: TGTGCCACCAGACCCGACAGGGACTCCTACAATGAGCAGTTCTTC.

J is TRBJ2-7 and V is TRBV5-8; TRBD2 is a possible D gene (5 bases). From germline, CDR1 is SGHTS and CDR2 YDEGEE. V was shortened by 4 bases and J by 3 bases, with 11 bases between the two germline ends. The CDR3 length is 13 residues. The CDR3 nucleotides are TGTGCCAGCAGCCTCCCCCGGGGCTACGAGCAGTACGTC. It yields the protein CASSLPRGYEQYV.

The genes are TRBV10-3 and TRBJ2-5; D gene unclear. This CDR3 is 14 amino acids long. V gave up 6 bases and J gave up 0 bases, with 11 bases separating them. Germline V CDR1 and CDR2: ENHRY, SYGVKD. The CDR3 region is CAIRYRADQETQYF. In DNA, the CDR3 is TGTGCCATCAGATACAGAGCCGACCAAGAGACCCAGTACTTC.

V and J are TRBV4-3 and TRBJ1-5; TRBD1 agrees at 8 bases. The CDR3 sequence is 15 residues long. The trim removed 2 bases at V and 6 bases at J, leaving 6 bases unmatched. Germline V gives CDR1 LGHNA, CDR2 YSLEER. CDR3 sequence: CASSQRGQGRQPQHF. CDR3 nucleotides: TGCGCCAGCAGCCAACGCGGACAGGGTCGTCAGCCCCAGCATTTT.

The table lists this clonotype with a few counts. The V call is TRBV4-2, the J call TRBJ2-2; 7 positions agree with TRBD1. The germline V gene encodes CDR1 LGHNA and CDR2 YNFKEQ. V lost 0 bases to trimming and J lost 7 bases; unmatched junction nucleotides: 5. This CDR3 spans 15 amino acids. CDR3: CASSQDPQGVGELFF. Here the CDR3 DNA reads TGTGCCAGCAGCCAAGACCCCCAGGGGGTCGGGGAGCTGTTTTTT.

The V gene is TRBV5-1, the J gene TRBJ1-1; D is unresolved. The V end was cut by 4 bases, the J end by 12 bases, with 19 bases between. This CDR3 contains 13 residues. Germline CDR1 SGHRS, CDR2 YFSETQ. For the CDR3, the DNA is TGCGCCAGCAGCCCCCCGGGTCCCCAATCCCCTTTCTTT. Its translation: CASSPPGPQSPFF. Looking up the rest from reference TRBV5-1 and TRBJ1-1 gives the full variable domain: KAGVTQTPRYLIKTRGQQVTLSCSPISGHRSVSWYQQTPGQGLQFLFEYFSETQRNKGNFPGRFSGRQFSNSRSEMNVSTLELGDSALYLCASSPPGPQSPFFGQGTRLTVV.

V and J are TRBV29-1 and TRBJ1-2, with D tentatively TRBD1 (5 bases). The CDR3 covers 12 residues. Germline assignment: CDR1 SQVTM and CDR2 ANQGSEA. CDR3 loop: CSCLRGNYGYTF. CDR3 nucleotide sequence: TGCAGTTGCCTTCGGGGGAACTATGGCTACACCTTC.

J is TRBJ1-2 and V is TRBV4-3; 7 bases match TRBD1. From germline, CDR1 is LGHNA and CDR2 YSLEER. Trimming removed 1 base from V and 8 bases from J; junction bases left unmatched: 7. The CDR3 sequence is 14 residues long. The CDR3 sequence: CASSQVATGVGYTF. DNA for the CDR3: TGCGCCAGCAGCCAAGTGGCTACAGGGGTCGGCTACACCTTC.